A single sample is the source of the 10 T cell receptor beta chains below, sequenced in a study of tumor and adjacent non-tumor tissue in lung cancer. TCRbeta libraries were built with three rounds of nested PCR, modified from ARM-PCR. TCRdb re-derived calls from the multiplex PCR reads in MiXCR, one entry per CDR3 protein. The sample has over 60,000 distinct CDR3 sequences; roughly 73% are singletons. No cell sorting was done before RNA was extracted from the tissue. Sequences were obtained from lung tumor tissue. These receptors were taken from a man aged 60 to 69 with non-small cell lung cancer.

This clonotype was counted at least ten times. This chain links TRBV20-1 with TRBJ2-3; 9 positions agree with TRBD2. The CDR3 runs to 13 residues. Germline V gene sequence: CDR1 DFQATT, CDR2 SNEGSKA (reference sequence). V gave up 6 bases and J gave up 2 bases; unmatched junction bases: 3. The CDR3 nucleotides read TGCAGTGCGCCTAGCGGGACCACAGATACGCAGTATTTT. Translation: CSAPSGTTDTQYF.

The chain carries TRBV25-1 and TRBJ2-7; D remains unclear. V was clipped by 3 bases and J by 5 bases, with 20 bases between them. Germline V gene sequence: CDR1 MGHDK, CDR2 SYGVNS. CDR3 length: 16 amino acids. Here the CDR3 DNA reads TGTGCCAGCAGTGACCCCAGTTCCGACCCCCTCAACGAGCAGTACTTC. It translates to CASSDPSSDPLNEQYF.

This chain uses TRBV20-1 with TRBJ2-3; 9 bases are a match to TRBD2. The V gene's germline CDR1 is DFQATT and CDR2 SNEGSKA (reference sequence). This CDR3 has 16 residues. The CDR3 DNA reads TGCAGAGCTGAAGTCGCGGGAGGGCTCGACACAGATACGCAGTATTTT. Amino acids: CRAEVAGGLDTDTQYF.

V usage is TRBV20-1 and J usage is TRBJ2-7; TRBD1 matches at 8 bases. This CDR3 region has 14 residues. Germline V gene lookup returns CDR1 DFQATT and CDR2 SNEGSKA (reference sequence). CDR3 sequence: CRVRDRGLPYEQYF. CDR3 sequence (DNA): TGCAGAGTTAGAGACAGGGGACTCCCCTACGAGCAGTACTTC.

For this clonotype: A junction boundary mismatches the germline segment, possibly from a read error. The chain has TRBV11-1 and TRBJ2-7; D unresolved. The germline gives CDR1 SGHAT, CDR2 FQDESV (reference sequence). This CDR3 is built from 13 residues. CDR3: CASSYSSAYEQYF. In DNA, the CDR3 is TGTGCCAGTAGCTACAGTTCGGCCTACGAGCAGTACTTC.

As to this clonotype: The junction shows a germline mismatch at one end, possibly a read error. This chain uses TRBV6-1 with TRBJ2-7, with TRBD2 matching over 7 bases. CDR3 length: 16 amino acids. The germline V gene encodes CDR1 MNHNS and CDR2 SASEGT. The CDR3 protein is CVSSDAGAESSYEQYF. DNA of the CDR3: TGTGTCAGCAGTGATGCGGGAGCCGAAAGCTCCTACGAGCAGTACTTC.

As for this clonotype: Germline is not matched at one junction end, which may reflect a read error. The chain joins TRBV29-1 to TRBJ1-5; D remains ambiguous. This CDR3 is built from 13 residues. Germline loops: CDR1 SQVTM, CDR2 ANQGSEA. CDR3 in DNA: TGCAACGTTGCGGTGGATTATAATCAGCCTCAGCATTTT. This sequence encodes CNVAVDYNQPQHF.

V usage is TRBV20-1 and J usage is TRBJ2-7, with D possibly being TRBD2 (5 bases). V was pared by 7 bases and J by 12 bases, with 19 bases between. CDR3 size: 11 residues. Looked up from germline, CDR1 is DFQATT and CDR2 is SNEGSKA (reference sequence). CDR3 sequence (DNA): TGCAGTGTAGGGAAATTCTACGAGGGGTACTTC. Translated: CSVGKFYEGYF.

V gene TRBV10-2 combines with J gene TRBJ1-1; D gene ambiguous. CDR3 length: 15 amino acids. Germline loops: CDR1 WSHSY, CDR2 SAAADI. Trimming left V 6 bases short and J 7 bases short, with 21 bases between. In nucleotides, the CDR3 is TGCGCCAGCAGGGACTTAGAGGGCTCGGGCAATGAAGCTTTCTTT. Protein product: CASRDLEGSGNEAFF.

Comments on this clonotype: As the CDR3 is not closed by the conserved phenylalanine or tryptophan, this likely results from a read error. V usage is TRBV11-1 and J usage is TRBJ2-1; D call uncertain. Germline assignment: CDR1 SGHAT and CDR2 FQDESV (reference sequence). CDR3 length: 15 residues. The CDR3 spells CAISFDTYSTNEQFL. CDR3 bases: TGTGCCATCAGCTTCGACACCTATAGCACCAATGAGCAGTTCTTA.